These 21 T cell receptor beta chains originate from one sample sequenced in a study of CD8+CD57+ T cells in acquired aplastic anemia. The TCR beta profiling, which covered VDJ combination and CDR3 sequence, was carried out using genomic DNA as the template. MiXCR, run by TCRdb on the reads, gives a single entry per CDR3 protein. Of tens of thousands of distinct CDR3 sequences in the sample, around 50% were seen once. Sequencing input: sorted CD4+, CD8+, or CD8+CD57+ T cells (not recorded which) from PBMCs. These receptors originate from a human donor in good health, serving as a control.

This clonotype was detected many times. The chain is built from TRBV27 and TRBJ2-7, with a possible D match to TRBD2 (5 bases). The V and J ends lost 5 bases and 3 bases respectively, with 11 bases between them. Germline-derived CDR1 and CDR2 are MNHEY and SMNVEV (reference sequence). CDR3 size: 13 residues. DNA of the CDR3: TGTGCCAGCAGTCCTCGGGGTTTCTACGAGCAGTACTTC. Protein sequence: CASSPRGFYEQYF.

In the case of this clonotype: One junction end does not reproduce the germline sequence, and a read error may be involved. The rearrangement joins TRBV6-1 to TRBJ1-5; TRBD1 is a possible D gene (5 bases). CDR1 and CDR2 from the germline V gene are MNHNS and SASEGT. The CDR3 spans 14 residues. The CDR3 DNA is TGTGCCTGCAGTCGACAGCTTAGCAATCAGCCCCAGCATTTT. This translates into CACSRQLSNQPQHF.

The sample holds many counts of this clonotype. The chain employs TRBV7-9 and TRBJ2-7, with 7 bases identical to TRBD2. Germline values: CDR1 SEHNR, CDR2 FQNEAQ (reference sequence). J gave up 4 bases and V 6 bases, and 6 bases lay outside the gene matches. The CDR3 is 13 amino acids. The CDR3 DNA reads as TGTGCCAGCAGTAGGCGGGAGCGGTACGAGCAGTACTTC. Its translation: CASSRRERYEQYF.

This clonotype was counted a few times. This chain uses TRBV7-6 with TRBJ2-5; 7 nucleotides agree with TRBD2. This CDR3 region has 13 residues. Germline V gene sequence: CDR1 SGHVS, CDR2 FNYEAQ. With 5 bases clipped from V and 4 bases from J, the junction kept 4 bases outside the gene matches. DNA for the CDR3: TGTGCCAGCAGCCCAGGGAGGGGAGAGACCCAGTACTTC. It codes for CASSPGRGETQYF.

The rearrangement joins TRBV3-1 to TRBJ2-7, with no clear D. Germline CDR1 LGHDT, CDR2 YNNKEL (reference sequence). Trimming left V 6 bases short and J 3 bases short, with 6 bases between. This CDR3 region has 11 residues. This CDR3 is CASSWGYEQYF. CDR3 nucleotides: TGTGCCAGCAGTTGGGGCTACGAGCAGTACTTC.

The chain employs TRBV19 and TRBJ1-2, with 9 bases fitting TRBD1. With 9 bases clipped from V and 0 bases from J, the junction kept 11 bases outside the gene matches. In germline, CDR1 is LNHDA, CDR2 SQIVND (reference sequence). The CDR3 has 16 amino acids. This CDR3 is CASTQTGGPPNYGYTF. For the CDR3, the DNA is TGTGCCAGCACTCAGACAGGGGGACCTCCTAACTATGGCTACACCTTC.

About this clonotype: At one end the junction does not follow the germline gene, possibly because of a read error. This chain uses TRBV10-3 with TRBJ1-5; D may be TRBD1 (6 bases). Germline-derived CDR1 and CDR2 are ENHRY and SYGVKD. The CDR3 has 14 amino acids. Written as DNA, the CDR3 is TGTGCCAGCAGTCCTAGGGGGGGGGATCAGCCCCAGCATTTT. Its translation is CASSPRGGDQPQHF.

This clonotype was seen at least ten times. The genes are TRBV5-1 and TRBJ2-2; D is perhaps TRBD2 (5 bases). Germline assignment: CDR1 SGHRS and CDR2 YFSETQ. The CDR3 spans 13 residues. Between the trimmed V and J ends, which lost 7 bases and 11 bases, there was a span of 18 bases. The CDR3 is CASSRPTEAELFF. The CDR3, as DNA: TGCGCCAGCTCTCGTCCCACGGAGGCTGAGCTGTTTTTT.

Notes on this clonotype: Possible read error: a much larger clone is one base away. V is TRBV2 and J is TRBJ2-3; tentatively, D is TRBD1 or TRBD2 (6 bases each). CDR3 length: 16 residues. Germline lookup yields CDR1 SNHLY and CDR2 FYNNEI. The CDR3 loop is CASSPTGTVGTYTQYF. CDR3 nucleotides: TGTGCCAGCAGTCCCACAGGGACTGTTGGCACATATACGCAGTATTTT.

At least ten counts were recorded for this clonotype. This rearrangement joins TRBV12-3 or TRBV12-4 to TRBJ2-2; D not certain. Trimming removed 7 bases at V and 7 bases at J, with 16 bases between. CDR3 length equals 14 residues. CDR3 nucleotide sequence: TGTGCCAGCACCAGTCTAGGGTTCGTCGGGGAGCTGTTTTTT. Protein: CASTSLGFVGELFF.

The chain employs TRBV25-1 and TRBJ1-5; the match to TRBD1 covers 7 bases. The CDR3 is made up of 12 amino acids. Germline assignment: CDR1 MGHDK and CDR2 SYGVNS. The junction had 3 bases not matched to a gene; V was cut back by 8 bases and J by 5 bases. CDR3 residues: CASGTAHQPQHF. The CDR3 DNA reads as TGTGCCAGCGGGACAGCCCATCAGCCCCAGCATTTT.

This rearrangement joins TRBV20-1 to TRBJ1-5; 7 nucleotides agree with TRBD1. Germline CDR1 is DFQATT and CDR2 is SNEGSKA (reference sequence). With V trimmed by 5 bases and J by 7 bases, 5 bases remained unmatched. This CDR3 region has 12 residues. The CDR3 DNA reads TGCAGTGCTCGACAGGGCGGACAGCCCCAGCATTTT. Translated, it gives CSARQGGQPQHF.

There are many counts of this clonotype. The CDR3 DNA reads as TGTGCCAGCAGCGTAGACGGGGGGCACTACAATGAGCAGTTCTTC. It codes for CASSVDGGHYNEQFF. This chain connects TRBV9 to TRBJ2-1, with a possible D match to TRBD2 (7 bases). The ends were cut back, 0 bases at V and 3 bases at J, with 10 bases in the middle. Germline V gives CDR1 SGDLS, CDR2 YYNGEE. The CDR3 extends over 15 amino acids.

This clonotype has at least ten counts. This chain joins TRBV2 and TRBJ1-2; D gene uncertain. The germline V gene has CDR1 SNHLY and CDR2 FYNNEI. Trimming took 2 bases from V and 2 from J, leaving 12 bases between them. The CDR3 is 15 amino acids. The CDR3 spells CASSELVAANYGYTF. The CDR3 DNA reads as TGTGCCAGCAGTGAATTGGTAGCAGCCAACTATGGCTACACCTTC. The full variable domain, in which reference TRBV2 and TRBJ1-2 provide the parts outside the CDR3, is EPEVTQTPSHQVTQMGQEVILRCVPISNHLYFYWYRQILGQKVEFLVSFYNNEISEKSEIFDDQFSVERPDGSNFTLKIRSTKLEDSAMYFCASSELVAANYGYTFGSGTRLTVV.

The chain combines TRBV2 with TRBJ1-1; 9 bases fit TRBD1. Unmatched junction bases numbered 4, after V lost 0 bases and J lost 8 bases. Germline loops: CDR1 SNHLY, CDR2 FYNNEI. The CDR3 sequence is 14 residues long. The CDR3 nucleotides read TGTGCCAGCAGTGAAGCCCCGGGACAGGGCGAAGCTTTCTTT. It yields the protein CASSEAPGQGEAFF.

DNA for the CDR3: TGCAGCGTTGCAGACAGGCACTATGGCTACACCTTC. Translation: CSVADRHYGYTF. This sequence joins TRBV29-1 and TRBJ1-2, with a possible D match to TRBD1 (6 bases). Looked up from germline, CDR1 is SQVTM and CDR2 is ANQGSEA. The CDR3 is 12 residues long. V was pared by 4 bases and J by 3 bases, with 9 bases between.

The chain combines TRBV11-1 with TRBJ2-7, with D possibly TRBD2 on 6 matching bases. The CDR3 runs to 16 residues. Per germline, CDR1 SGHAT and CDR2 FQDESV (reference sequence). The V end was cut by 5 bases, the J end by 3 bases, with 20 bases between. CDR3 coding DNA: TGTGCCAGCAGCCCTCGGACCGCGTTCGGGGGCTACGAGCAGTACTTC. Encoded protein: CASSPRTAFGGYEQYF.

This clonotype has a handful of counts. The chain has TRBV20-1 and TRBJ1-6; D is unresolved. Germline assignment: CDR1 DFQATT and CDR2 SNEGSKA (reference sequence). The CDR3 has 12 amino acids. Trimming left V 0 bases short and J 10 bases short, with 7 bases between. The chain's CDR3 is CSARDHRSPLHF. CDR3 nucleotide sequence: TGCAGTGCTAGAGATCATCGCTCACCCCTCCACTTT.

This clonotype has at least ten counts. The chain couples TRBV9 to TRBJ1-1; maybe TRBD1 (5 bases). From germline, CDR1 is SGDLS and CDR2 YYNGEE. Trimming stripped 3 bases from V and 6 bases from J, with 18 bases between. This CDR3 has 15 amino acids. The CDR3 region has the DNA TGTGCCAGCAGCGGGGGCCGGGGGGAATGGGCTGAAGCTTTCTTT. It specifies CASSGGRGEWAEAFF.

The genes are TRBV2 and TRBJ2-1; TRBD1 agrees at 10 bases. The J segment lost 0 bases and the V segment lost 7 bases, leaving 12 bases of the junction unmatched. The CDR3 has 18 amino acids. The V gene's germline CDR1 is SNHLY and CDR2 FYNNEI. The CDR3 loop is CASTRTGGMAASYNEQFF. In DNA form, the CDR3 reads TGTGCCAGCACCCGGACAGGGGGTATGGCCGCCTCCTACAATGAGCAGTTCTTC. Drawing the rest from reference TRBV2 and TRBJ2-1, the complete variable domain is EPEVTQTPSHQVTQMGQEVILRCVPISNHLYFYWYRQILGQKVEFLVSFYNNEISEKSEIFDDQFSVERPDGSNFTLKIRSTKLEDSAMYFCASTRTGGMAASYNEQFFGPGTRLTVL.

This clonotype was seen only a few times. A much larger clone differs by one base, so this may be a read error. The chain joins TRBV10-3 to TRBJ2-7, with D possibly called TRBD1 or TRBD2 (5 bases each). The CDR3 totals 13 residues. The V gene's germline CDR1 is ENHRY and CDR2 SYGVKD. The CDR3 DNA follows: TGTGCCAGCAGTTACGGGGCCTCCTACGAGCAGTACTTC. This gives the protein CASSYGASYEQYF.